A single T cell receptor beta chain is shown here with its context. Antigen unknown. These data belong to a study of cytomegalovirus exposure and HLA in healthy donors. Overall study: Researchers found that roughly 81% of 398 genotyped donors fell within the Caucasian-associated ancestry cluster. Study observations and caveats: TCR beta V- and J-gene trimming was later associated with a missense DCLRE1C variant. Rare TCR sequences dominated, though some public TCRs recurred in many donors. Common viral pathogens (according to a later analysis) appeared linked to several of the most significant clusters.

The CDR3 runs to 11 residues. V gave up 5 bases and J gave up 12 bases; unmatched junction bases: 10. Germline assignment: CDR1 GTSNPN and CDR2 SVGIG (reference sequence). It was with 60 Vbeta and 13 Jbeta primers that the PCR ran. Sequenced by immunoSEQ multiplex PCR; TCRdb stores in-frame clones only, minus some. The sample lists 150,000 to 200,000 clones; around 80% were seen once. The rearrangement links TRBV30 to TRBJ2-7; TRBD1 agrees at 7 bases. Material for sequencing was PBMCs. The TCR sequence derives from a man aged 18 to 35 in good health and CMV-seronegative. The DNA of the CDR3 is TGTGCCTGGGGACAGACAGGGCCCGGGTACTTC. Amino acids: CAWGQTGPGYF.